This T cell receptor beta chain is from a study of T cells in localized non-small cell lung cancer. Study-level results: Only one tumor region went through sequencing, so heterogeneity may still be there. Adjacent lung exhibited a median of approximately 50 among the 100 most abundant tumor clones. A raised T cell density in blood coincided with lengthier overall survival. Highest T cell clonality was seen in uninvolved adjacent lung, surpassing that measured in tumor.

A word on this clone: Its target is unknown.

CDR1 is SGHVS and CDR2 is FQNEAQ in the germline V gene. The CDR3 is made up of 13 amino acids. The V and J ends lost 3 bases and 3 bases respectively, with 9 bases between them. Using immunoSEQ multiplex PCR, the repertoire was profiled, and TCRdb retains in-frame clones only, with some absent. This sample has 30,000 or so clones, with approximately 90% found just once. This chain links TRBV7-8 with TRBJ2-7; D is possibly TRBD2 (5 bases). The clonotype comes from a female donor older than 55 with stage I lung adenocarcinoma. This sample comprised peripheral blood, obtained before any cancer treatment. The CDR3 nucleotides read TGTGCCAGCAGCTTTGCCCGGGACTACGAGCAGTACTTC. It specifies CASSFARDYEQYF.